What follows are 5 T cell receptor beta chains derived from one specimen sequenced in a study of blood T cell repertoires in COVID-19. Repertoires were generated with immunoSEQ multiplex PCR, while TCRdb's copy carries only in-frame clones and drops some. Here the sample spans some 200,000 clones, just over 85% being singletons. The sequencing sample was made of peripheral blood. These receptors were collected from a man aged 50-59 years with acute or convalescent COVID-19.

The V and J genes are TRBV9 and TRBJ1-1, with D unclear. Germline V gene lookup returns CDR1 SGDLS and CDR2 YYNGEE. The CDR3 covers 13 residues. Trimming removed 5 bases at V and 9 bases at J, with 17 bases between. The CDR3 bases are TGTGCCAGCAGTAGGGAGGGCGCGGCGAAAGCTTTCTTT. This encodes CASSREGAAKAFF.

The chain recombines TRBV6-5 with TRBJ1-3; D unresolved. The CDR3 runs 16 residues. Per germline, CDR1 MNHEY and CDR2 SVGAGI. The ends were cut back, 1 base at V and 0 bases at J, with 10 bases in the middle. In nucleotides, the CDR3 is TGTGCCAGCAGTTACTTAGGAGAGGTCTCTGGAAACACCATATATTTT. Translated: CASSYLGEVSGNTIYF.

V gene TRBV5-1 combines with J gene TRBJ2-2, with D perhaps TRBD1 (5 bases). V was trimmed by 0 bases and J by 4 bases, leaving 10 bases between them. Looked up from germline, CDR1 is SGHRS and CDR2 is YFSETQ. The CDR3 contains 15 residues. CDR3: CASSLGQGPTGELFF. Here the CDR3 DNA reads TGCGCCAGCAGCTTGGGGCAGGGTCCCACCGGGGAGCTGTTTTTT. Variable domain in full (rest from reference TRBV5-1 and TRBJ2-2): KAGVTQTPRYLIKTRGQQVTLSCSPISGHRSVSWYQQTPGQGLQFLFEYFSETQRNKGNFPGRFSGRQFSNSRSEMNVSTLELGDSALYLCASSLGQGPTGELFFGEGSRLTVL.

This chain uses TRBV18 with TRBJ2-3; 10 bases agree with TRBD1. The CDR3 is made up of 16 amino acids. Trimming took 4 bases from V and 6 from J; bases not matched to a gene: 10. CDR1 is KGHSH and CDR2 is LQKENI in the germline V gene. In DNA form, the CDR3 reads TGTGCCAGCTCACGTTCCGGGACAGGGGCTTGGGATACGCAGTATTTT. It specifies CASSRSGTGAWDTQYF.

The chain links TRBV29-1 to TRBJ2-1; 7 bases map to TRBD1. Germline V gene lookup returns CDR1 SQVTM and CDR2 ANQGSEA. J was trimmed by 4 bases and V by 6 bases; bases with no gene match: 9. The CDR3 sequence is 14 residues long. Here the CDR3 reads CSVPKVTGYNEQFF. The CDR3 region has the DNA TGCAGCGTCCCTAAGGTGACAGGGTACAATGAGCAGTTCTTC.